Listed below are T cell receptor beta chains from one sample, sequenced in a study of T-cell memory formation after mild COVID-19. TCRdb re-analysed the 5' RACE reads in MiXCR, keeping a single row per CDR3 protein. The table has roughly 560,000 distinct CDR3 sequences, about a fifth seen once. What was sequenced was PBMCs or a T cell subset sorted from them (not recorded which). These receptors all come from an adult woman who had mild COVID-19 (a few samples of this study predate the infection). Cell type and time point are not known. CDR3s include the opening cysteine and the closing phenylalanine or tryptophan.

V gene: TRBV20-1; J gene: TRBJ2-7; CDR3 protein: CSARGQLDYEQYF
V gene: TRBV5-1; J gene: TRBJ2-2; CDR3 protein: CASSLDRGDTGELFF
V gene: TRBV15; J gene: TRBJ2-1; CDR3 protein: CATSRDRRDHDEQFF
V gene: TRBV6-5; J gene: TRBJ1-2; CDR3 protein: CASSYRAGYGYTF
V gene: TRBV5-1; J gene: TRBJ2-7; CDR3 protein: CASSLGYKSSYEQYF
V gene: TRBV5-1; J gene: TRBJ2-3; CDR3 protein: CASSSGLAGTYGDTQYF
V gene: TRBV24-1; J gene: TRBJ2-6; CDR3 protein: CATSDSTQAPGANVLTF
V gene: TRBV5-1; J gene: TRBJ1-1; CDR3 protein: CASSLTPRGMNTEAFF
V gene: TRBV20-1; J gene: TRBJ2-1; CDR3 protein: CSARDPRDNEQFF
V gene: TRBV4-3; J gene: TRBJ2-7; CDR3 protein: CASSQDVGTEQYF
V gene: TRBV6-5; J gene: TRBJ2-2; CDR3 protein: CASSLQGQRGGELFF
V gene: TRBV10-3; J gene: TRBJ1-6; CDR3 protein: CAITGLINSPLHF
V gene: TRBV12-3/TRBV12-4; J gene: TRBJ2-3; CDR3 protein: CASSPNVGGLPNGDTQYF
V gene: TRBV12-3/TRBV12-4; J gene: TRBJ2-2; CDR3 protein: CASSLQGAYTGELFF
V gene: TRBV24-1; J gene: TRBJ2-3; CDR3 protein: CATSEYKLQTSGVTDTQYF
V gene: TRBV11-3; J gene: TRBJ2-3; CDR3 protein: CASSPYSGNNEDTQYF
V gene: TRBV2; J gene: TRBJ2-1; CDR3 protein: CASSRGGSNEQFF
V gene: TRBV5-1; J gene: TRBJ2-7; CDR3 protein: CASIGTTPGSGGYEQYF
V gene: TRBV29-1; J gene: TRBJ2-7; CDR3 protein: CSVEVGGLAGEDPYEQYF
V gene: TRBV11-2; J gene: TRBJ1-4; CDR3 protein: CASSVRDRGNEKLFF
V gene: TRBV7-2; J gene: TRBJ2-1; CDR3 protein: CASSLRGALSTEQFF
V gene: TRBV7-6; J gene: TRBJ2-3; CDR3 protein: CASSPQAISTDTQYF
V gene: TRBV12-3/TRBV12-4; J gene: TRBJ1-5; CDR3 protein: CASQGMSHQPQHF
V gene: TRBV20-1; J gene: TRBJ1-1; CDR3 protein: CSATKNTEAFF
V gene: TRBV10-3; J gene: TRBJ2-3; CDR3 protein: CAISGRDISSTDTQYF
V gene: TRBV7-3; J gene: TRBJ2-5; CDR3 protein: CASSLTQGYQETQYF
V gene: TRBV24-1; J gene: TRBJ1-2; CDR3 protein: CATSRGQGASGYTF
V gene: TRBV6-2/TRBV6-3; J gene: TRBJ2-1; CDR3 protein: CASSSTSGSKDEQFF
V gene: TRBV18; J gene: TRBJ2-7; CDR3 protein: CASSPQGPGSGSEQYF
V gene: TRBV9; J gene: TRBJ2-5; CDR3 protein: CASSVGERGGRETQYF
V gene: TRBV7-8; J gene: TRBJ1-1; CDR3 protein: CASGRRNTEAFF
V gene: TRBV9; J gene: TRBJ2-4; CDR3 protein: CASSVPIAGGPNIQYF
V gene: TRBV15; J gene: TRBJ1-5; CDR3 protein: CATSERRLRGVNQPQHF
V gene: TRBV11-2; J gene: TRBJ1-5; CDR3 protein: CASSQGLGWHQPQHF
V gene: TRBV6-2/TRBV6-3; J gene: TRBJ2-3; CDR3 protein: CASSPGLAGGPADTQYF